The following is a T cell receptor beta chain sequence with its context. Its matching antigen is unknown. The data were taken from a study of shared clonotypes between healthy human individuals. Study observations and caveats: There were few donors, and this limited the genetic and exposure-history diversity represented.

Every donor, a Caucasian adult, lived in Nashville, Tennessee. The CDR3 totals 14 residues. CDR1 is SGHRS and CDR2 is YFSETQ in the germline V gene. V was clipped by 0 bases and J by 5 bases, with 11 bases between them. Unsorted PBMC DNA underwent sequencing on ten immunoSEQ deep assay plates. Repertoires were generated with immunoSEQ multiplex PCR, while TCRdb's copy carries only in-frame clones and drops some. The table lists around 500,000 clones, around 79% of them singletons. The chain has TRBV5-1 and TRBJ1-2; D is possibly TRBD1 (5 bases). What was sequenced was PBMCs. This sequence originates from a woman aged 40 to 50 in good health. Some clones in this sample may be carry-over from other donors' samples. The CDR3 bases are TGCGCCAGCAGCTTGGAATCAGGGCTGTATGGCTACACCTTC. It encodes CASSLESGLYGYTF. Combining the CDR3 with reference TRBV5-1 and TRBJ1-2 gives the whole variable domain KAGVTQTPRYLIKTRGQQVTLSCSPISGHRSVSWYQQTPGQGLQFLFEYFSETQRNKGNFPGRFSGRQFSNSRSEMNVSTLELGDSALYLCASSLESGLYGYTFGSGTRLTVV.